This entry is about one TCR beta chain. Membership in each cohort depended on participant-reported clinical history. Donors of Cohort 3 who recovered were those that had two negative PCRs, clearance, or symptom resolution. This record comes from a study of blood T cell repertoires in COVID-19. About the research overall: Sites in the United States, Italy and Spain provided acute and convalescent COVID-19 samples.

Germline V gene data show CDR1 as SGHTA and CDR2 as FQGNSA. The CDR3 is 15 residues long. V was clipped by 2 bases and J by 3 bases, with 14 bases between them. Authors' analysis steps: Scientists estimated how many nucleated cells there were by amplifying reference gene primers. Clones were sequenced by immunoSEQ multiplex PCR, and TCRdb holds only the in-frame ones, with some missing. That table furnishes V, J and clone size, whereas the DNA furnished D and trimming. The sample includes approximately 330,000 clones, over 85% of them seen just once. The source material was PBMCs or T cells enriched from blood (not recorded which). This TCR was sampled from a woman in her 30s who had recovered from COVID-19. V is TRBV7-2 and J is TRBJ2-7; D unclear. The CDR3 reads CASSLTIVLLYEQYF. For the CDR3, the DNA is TGTGCCAGCAGCTTAACTATAGTGTTGCTCTACGAGCAGTACTTC.